This TCR beta chain stems from a study of cytomegalovirus exposure and HLA in healthy donors. The CDR3 sequence is 14 residues long. V shed 5 bases, J shed 8 bases, and the junction held 7 bases outside the gene matches. Germline V gene data show CDR1 as MDHEN and CDR2 as SYDVKM. Amplification used 60 Vbeta primers and 13 Jbeta primers. TCRdb's copy holds only in-frame clones and misses some; the assay was immunoSEQ multiplex PCR. The table records over 80,000 clones, roughly 82% of them present only once. This clone rates as medium-sized. The clonotype comes from a man between 25 and 39 years old in good health and CMV-seropositive. Sequencing was done on a sample of PBMCs. The V call is TRBV28, the J call TRBJ2-1; 9 bases match TRBD2. In DNA form, the CDR3 reads TGTGCCAGCAGTCCCCCTGAGCGGGAGGATGAGCAGTTCTTC. This sequence encodes CASSPPEREDEQFF. The whole variable domain, filled in from reference TRBV28 and TRBJ2-1, reads DVKVTQSSRYLVKRTGEKVFLECVQDMDHENMFWYRQDPGLGLRLIYFSYDVKMKEKGDIPEGYSVSREKKERFSLILESASTNQTSMYLCASSPPEREDEQFFGPGTRLTVL.